This entry describes one T cell receptor (beta chain). Its antigen is as yet unknown. This sample was included in a study of T cells after yellow fever vaccination. For the study at large: The fractions with low cell numbers were processed using SMART-Seq v4 Ultra Low Input.

TCRdb re-called the 5' RACE reads through MiXCR, storing one row per CDR3 protein. Of 450,000 to 550,000 distinct CDR3 sequences in the sample, 20% to 25% were seen once. Whole-study findings and limits: Boosting was followed by the reappearance of most primary-vaccination clones (around 96% CD4, around 90% CD8). Peak timing came faster in the weaker secondary response, day 5 versus 15.

CDR3 length: 10 residues. Germline lookup yields CDR1 GTSNPN and CDR2 SVGIG (reference sequence). Trimming took off 2 bases at V and 6 bases at J, with 5 bases between the two ends. This chain connects TRBV30 to TRBJ2-7; D is unclear. The receptor's source is a young man who received the YFV17D yellow fever vaccine. This specimen consisted of PBMCs, obtained less than 25 days after the first yellow fever vaccination. CDR3 protein: CAWSRGEQYF. The DNA of the CDR3 is TGTGCCTGGAGTCGCGGCGAGCAGTACTTC.